The present TCR beta chain was sequenced within a study of long-term antiretroviral therapy in people with HIV. Study-level points and caveats: Absence of data on ART adherence, viral resistance or therapy changes was noted. Clonotypes expanded prior to ART showed repertoire dominance at all sampled time points.

As regards this clone: The antigen remains unidentified.

This CDR3 region has 16 residues. V lost 3 bases to trimming and J lost 3 bases, with 14 bases between them. CDR1 is WSHSY and CDR2 is SAAADI in the germline V gene. The assay used was immunoSEQ (version v3.0), run at survey level. Assay: immunoSEQ multiplex PCR; the TCRdb copy retains only in-frame clones and omits some. The sample yields 30,000 to 40,000 clones, approximately 85% seen once. The sample consisted of unsorted PBMCs, taken 0.3 years after starting antiretroviral therapy. The chain couples TRBV10-2 to TRBJ2-2; D might be TRBD2 (6 bases). The TCR comes from a young man with HIV. The CDR3 loop reads CASSDWGTRDTGELFF. The CDR3 DNA reads as TGCGCCAGCAGTGATTGGGGGACTCGGGACACCGGGGAGCTGTTTTTT.